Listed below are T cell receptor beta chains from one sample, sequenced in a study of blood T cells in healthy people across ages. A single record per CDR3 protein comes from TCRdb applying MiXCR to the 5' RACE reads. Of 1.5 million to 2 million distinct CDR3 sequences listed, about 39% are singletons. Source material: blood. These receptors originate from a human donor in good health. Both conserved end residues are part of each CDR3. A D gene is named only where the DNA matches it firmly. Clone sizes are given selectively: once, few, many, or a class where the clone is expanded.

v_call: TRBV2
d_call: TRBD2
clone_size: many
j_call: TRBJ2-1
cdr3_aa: CASSLSGGNYNEQFF
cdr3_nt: TGTGCCAGCAGCTTGAGCGGGGGAAACTACAATGAGCAGTTCTTC

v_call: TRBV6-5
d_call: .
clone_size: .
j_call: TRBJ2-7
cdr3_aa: CASSPQNSYYEQYF
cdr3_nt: TGTGCCAGCAGTCCCCAGAACAGCTACTACGAGCAGTACTTC

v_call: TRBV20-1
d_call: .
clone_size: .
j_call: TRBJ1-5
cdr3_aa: CSASANQPQHF
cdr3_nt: TGCAGTGCTAGCGCGAATCAGCCCCAGCATTTT

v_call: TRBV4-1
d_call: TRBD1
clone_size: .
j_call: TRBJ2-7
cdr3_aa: CASSQVWGQVDISYEQYF
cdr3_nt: TGCGCCAGCAGCCAAGTATGGGGACAGGTTGATATTTCCTACGAGCAGTACTTC

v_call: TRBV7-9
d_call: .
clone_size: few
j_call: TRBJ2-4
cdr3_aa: CASSLPEDSLGIQYF
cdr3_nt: TGTGCCAGCAGCTTACCCGAGGACAGTTTGGGCATTCAGTACTTC

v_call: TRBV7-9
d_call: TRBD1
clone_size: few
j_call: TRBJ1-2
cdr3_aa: CASRTGQGNYGYTF
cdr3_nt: TGTGCCAGCAGAACTGGACAGGGTAACTATGGCTACACCTTC

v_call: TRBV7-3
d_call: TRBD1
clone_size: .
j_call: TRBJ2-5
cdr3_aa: CASRATGGETQYF
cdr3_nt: TGTGCCAGCAGGGCGACAGGGGGAGAGACCCAGTACTTC

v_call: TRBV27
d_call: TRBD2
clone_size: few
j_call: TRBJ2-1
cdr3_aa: CASGLAGNSYNEQFF
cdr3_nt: TGTGCCAGCGGCCTAGCGGGGAACTCCTACAATGAGCAGTTCTTC

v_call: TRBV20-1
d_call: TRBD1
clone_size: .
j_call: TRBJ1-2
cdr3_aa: CSAPWTGTNYGYTF
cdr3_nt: TGCAGTGCCCCTTGGACAGGGACGAACTATGGCTACACCTTC

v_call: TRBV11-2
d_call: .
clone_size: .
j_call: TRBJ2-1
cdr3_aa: CASSLVTGVRNEQFF
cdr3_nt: TGTGCCAGCAGCTTAGTAACGGGGGTACGGAATGAGCAGTTCTTC

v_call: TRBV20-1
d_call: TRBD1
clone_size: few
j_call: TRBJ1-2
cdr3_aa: CSAIHPGQGANGYTF
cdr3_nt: TGCAGTGCTATACATCCGGGACAGGGGGCGAACGGCTACACCTTC

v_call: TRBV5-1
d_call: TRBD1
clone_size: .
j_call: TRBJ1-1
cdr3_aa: CASSVQGPGDTEAFF
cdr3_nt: TGCGCCAGCAGCGTACAGGGGCCAGGGGACACTGAAGCTTTCTTT

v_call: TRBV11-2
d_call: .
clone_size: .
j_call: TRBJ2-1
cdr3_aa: CASSQSLTTYNEQVF
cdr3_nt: TGTGCCAGCAGCCAAAGCCTGACAACCTACAATGAGCAGGTCTTC

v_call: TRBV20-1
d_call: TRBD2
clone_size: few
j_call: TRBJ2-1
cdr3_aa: CSAVSSGGTVSYNEQFF
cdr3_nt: TGCAGTGCTGTCTCTAGCGGGGGTACTGTCTCCTACAATGAGCAGTTCTTC

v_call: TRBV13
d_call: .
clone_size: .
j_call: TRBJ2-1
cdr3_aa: CASSRRGSTDEQFF
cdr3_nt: TGTGCCAGCAGCCGCCGGGGCAGCACGGATGAGCAGTTCTTC

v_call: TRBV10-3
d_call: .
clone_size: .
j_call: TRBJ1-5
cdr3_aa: CAMGESNQPQHF
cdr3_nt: TGTGCCATGGGGGAGTCCAATCAGCCCCAGCATTTT